This TCR beta chain was captured in a study of blood T cells in healthy people across ages. Study as a whole: Through template switching, about one barcoded beta molecule was captured per two T cells, as measured in model experiments. General observations from the study: Researchers report that TCR beta diversity correlated strongly with naive T cell percentage. Long-lived donors carried more naive CD4+ cells and greater diversity than aged donors.

CDR1 is SNHLY and CDR2 is FYNNEI in the germline V gene. The CDR3 is made up of 12 amino acids. A second PCR, run for about 7 to 11 cycles, used a sample-barcoded 5' primer plus a J-beta primer mix. Via MiXCR, TCRdb re-called the 5' RACE reads, giving one row per CDR3 protein. Altogether 250,000 to 300,000 distinct CDR3 sequences are present, around 29% being singletons, with the ten largest covering 29%. The table lists this clonotype with many counts. Its antigen remains unknown. One end of the junction is discordant with germline, which a read error may explain. RNA extraction gave at least 5.5 micrograms of total RNA per sample.

The chain employs TRBV2 and TRBJ2-7; no firm D call. The TCR sequence derives from a woman in her 70s in good health. The specimen was blood. The CDR3 region has the DNA TGTGCCAGCAGCATGGACGCCCAGAAGGGTTTCTTC. As protein: CASSMDAQKGFF.